This passage covers 3 T cell receptor beta chains from one sample sequenced in a study of blood T cells in healthy people across ages. Through a sample-barcoded 5' primer and a J-beta primer mix, a second PCR was run for roughly 6 to 12 cycles. TCRdb used MiXCR to reprocess the 5' RACE reads, holding one entry per CDR3 protein. The sample shows about 830,000 distinct CDR3 sequences, around two thirds of them seen only once. Input material: blood. The source is a man aged 25 to 40 in good health.

This clonotype occurred once. The chain uses TRBV7-6 and TRBJ2-5; TRBD1 might be the D (5 bases). The DNA matches TRBJ2-7 better at its end, which makes the J call doubtful. CDR1 is SGHVS and CDR2 is FNYEAQ in the germline V gene. The CDR3 loop spans 13 amino acids. The CDR3 protein is CASTADSPYEQYF. CDR3 nucleotides: TGTGCCAGCACCGCCGACAGCCCCTACGAGCAGTACTTC.

This chain uses TRBV12-3 or TRBV12-4 with TRBJ2-7; D unclear. V was shortened by 8 bases and J by 0 bases, with 17 bases between the two germline ends. The CDR3 spans 15 residues. In DNA, the CDR3 is TGTGCCAGCGCCGACCTGAAGACGAGCTCCTACGAGCAGTACTTC. Amino acid sequence: CASADLKTSSYEQYF.

This clonotype was seen a handful of times. The chain has TRBV4-3 and TRBJ2-7; D might be TRBD1 (5 bases). CDR3 length: 16 residues. Between the trimmed V and J ends, which lost 0 bases and 2 bases, there was a span of 14 bases. In germline, CDR1 is LGHNA, CDR2 YSLEER. CDR3 coding DNA: TGCGCCAGCAGCCAAGATATAGGAGTAGGGGCCTACGAGCAGTACTTC. Translating it yields CASSQDIGVGAYEQYF.